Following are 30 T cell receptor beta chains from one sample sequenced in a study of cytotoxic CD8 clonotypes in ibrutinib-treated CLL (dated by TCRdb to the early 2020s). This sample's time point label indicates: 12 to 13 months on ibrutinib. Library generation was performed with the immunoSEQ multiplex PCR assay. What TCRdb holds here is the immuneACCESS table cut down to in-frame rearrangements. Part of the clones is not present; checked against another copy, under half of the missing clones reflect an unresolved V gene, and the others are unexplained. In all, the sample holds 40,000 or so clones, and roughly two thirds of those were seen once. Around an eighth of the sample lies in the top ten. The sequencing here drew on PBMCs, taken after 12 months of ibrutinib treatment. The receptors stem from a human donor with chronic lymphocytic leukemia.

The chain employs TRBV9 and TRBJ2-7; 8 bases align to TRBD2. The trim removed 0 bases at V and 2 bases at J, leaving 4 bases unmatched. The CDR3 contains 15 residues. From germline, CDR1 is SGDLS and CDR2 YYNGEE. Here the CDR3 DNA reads TGTGCCAGCAGCGTAGAGACGGGAGGGACCTACGAGCAGTACTTC. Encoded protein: CASSVETGGTYEQYF.

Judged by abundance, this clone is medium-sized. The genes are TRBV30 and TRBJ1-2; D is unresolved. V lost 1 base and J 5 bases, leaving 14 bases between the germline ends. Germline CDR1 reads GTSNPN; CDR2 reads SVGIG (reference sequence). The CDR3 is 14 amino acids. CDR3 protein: CAWSEAGHGYGYTF. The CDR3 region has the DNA TGTGCCTGGAGTGAGGCCGGGCATGGGTATGGCTACACCTTC.

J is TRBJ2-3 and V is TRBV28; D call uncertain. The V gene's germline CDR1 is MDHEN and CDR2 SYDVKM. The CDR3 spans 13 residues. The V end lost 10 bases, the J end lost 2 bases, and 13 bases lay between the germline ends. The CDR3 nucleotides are TGTGCCACGCGCCTGACGACCACAGATACGCAGTATTTT. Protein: CATRLTTTDTQYF.

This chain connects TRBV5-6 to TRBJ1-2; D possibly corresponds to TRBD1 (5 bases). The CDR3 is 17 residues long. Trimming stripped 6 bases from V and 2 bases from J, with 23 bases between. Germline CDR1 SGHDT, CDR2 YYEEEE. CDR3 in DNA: TGTGCCAGCATCGTGAGAGATTTGGGGCCCAAGAACTATGGCTACACCTTC. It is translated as CASIVRDLGPKNYGYTF.

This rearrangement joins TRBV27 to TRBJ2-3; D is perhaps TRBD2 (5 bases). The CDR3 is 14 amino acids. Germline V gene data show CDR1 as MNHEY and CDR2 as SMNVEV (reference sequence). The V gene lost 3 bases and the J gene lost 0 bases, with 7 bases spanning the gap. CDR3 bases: TGTGCCAGCAGTTTCGGACTTAGCACAGATACGCAGTATTTT. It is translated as CASSFGLSTDTQYF.

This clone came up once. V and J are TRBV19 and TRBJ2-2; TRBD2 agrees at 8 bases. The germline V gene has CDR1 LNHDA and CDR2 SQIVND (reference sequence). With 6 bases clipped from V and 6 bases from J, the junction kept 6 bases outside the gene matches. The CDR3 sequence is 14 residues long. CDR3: CASSTQRGSGELFF. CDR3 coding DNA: TGTGCCAGTAGCACCCAGCGGGGGTCCGGGGAGCTGTTTTTT.

The CDR3 here is CASSTDRDRRGGYTF. The CDR3 bases are TGTGCCAGCAGCACAGACAGGGACCGTCGGGGAGGCTACACCTTC. The chain has TRBV28 and TRBJ1-2, with TRBD1 identical over 7 bases. V lost 6 bases and J lost 8; bases outside the gene matches: 15. CDR3 length: 15 residues. The V gene's germline CDR1 is MDHEN and CDR2 SYDVKM.

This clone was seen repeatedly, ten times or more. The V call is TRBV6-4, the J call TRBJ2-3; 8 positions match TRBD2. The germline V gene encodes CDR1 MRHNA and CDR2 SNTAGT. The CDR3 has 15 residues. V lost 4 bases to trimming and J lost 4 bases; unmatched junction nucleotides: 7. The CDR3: CASSGEAGAADTQYF. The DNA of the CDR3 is TGTGCCAGCAGTGGAGAAGCGGGAGCAGCAGATACGCAGTATTTT.

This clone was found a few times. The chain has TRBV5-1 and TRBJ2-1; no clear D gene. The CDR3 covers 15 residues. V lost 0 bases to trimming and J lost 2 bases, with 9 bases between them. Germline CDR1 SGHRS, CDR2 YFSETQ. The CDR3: CASSLAGETYNEQFF. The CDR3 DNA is TGCGCCAGCAGCTTGGCTGGAGAGACCTACAATGAGCAGTTCTTC.

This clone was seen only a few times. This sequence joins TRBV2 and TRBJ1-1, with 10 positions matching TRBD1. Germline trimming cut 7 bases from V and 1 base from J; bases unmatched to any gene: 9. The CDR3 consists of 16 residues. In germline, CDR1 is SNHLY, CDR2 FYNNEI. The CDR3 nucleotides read TGTGCCAGCAAGAGACAGGGGGCGGATTGGAACACTGAAGCTTTCTTT. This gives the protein CASKRQGADWNTEAFF.

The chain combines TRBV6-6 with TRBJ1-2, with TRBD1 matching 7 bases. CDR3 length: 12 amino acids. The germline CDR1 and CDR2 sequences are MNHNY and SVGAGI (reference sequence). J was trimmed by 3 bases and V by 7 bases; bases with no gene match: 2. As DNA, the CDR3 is TGTGCCAGCATCCAGGGGGACTATGGCTACACCTTC. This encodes CASIQGDYGYTF.

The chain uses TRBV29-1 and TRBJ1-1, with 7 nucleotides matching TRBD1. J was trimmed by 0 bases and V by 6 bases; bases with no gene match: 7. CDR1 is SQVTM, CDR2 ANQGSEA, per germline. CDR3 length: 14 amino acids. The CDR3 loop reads CSVSNRGMNTEAFF. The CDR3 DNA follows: TGCAGCGTAAGCAACAGGGGTATGAACACTGAAGCTTTCTTT.

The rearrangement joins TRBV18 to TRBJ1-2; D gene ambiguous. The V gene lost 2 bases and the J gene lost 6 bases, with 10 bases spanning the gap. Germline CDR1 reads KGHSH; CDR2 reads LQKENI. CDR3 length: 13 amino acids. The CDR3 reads CASSPTPDHGYTF. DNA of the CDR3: TGTGCCAGCTCACCAACACCCGACCATGGCTACACCTTC. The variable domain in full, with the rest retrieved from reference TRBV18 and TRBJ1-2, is NAGVMQNPRHLVRRRGQEARLRCSPMKGHSHVYWYRQLPEEGLKFMVYLQKENIIDESGMPKERFSAEFPKEGPSILRIQQVVRGDSAAYFCASSPTPDHGYTFGSGTRLTVV.

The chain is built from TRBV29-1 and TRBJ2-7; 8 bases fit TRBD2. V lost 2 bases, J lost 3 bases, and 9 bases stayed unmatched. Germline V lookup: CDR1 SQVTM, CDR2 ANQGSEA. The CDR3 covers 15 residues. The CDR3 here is CSVESSSGGDYEQYF. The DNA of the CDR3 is TGCAGCGTTGAATCTTCCAGCGGGGGAGACTACGAGCAGTACTTC.

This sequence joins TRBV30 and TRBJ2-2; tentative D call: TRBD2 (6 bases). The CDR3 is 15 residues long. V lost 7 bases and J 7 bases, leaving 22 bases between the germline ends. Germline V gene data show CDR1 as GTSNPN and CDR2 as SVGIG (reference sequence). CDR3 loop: CAFPRLDLGGGELFF. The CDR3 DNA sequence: TGTGCCTTCCCCCGACTAGATCTTGGCGGCGGGGAGCTGTTTTTT.

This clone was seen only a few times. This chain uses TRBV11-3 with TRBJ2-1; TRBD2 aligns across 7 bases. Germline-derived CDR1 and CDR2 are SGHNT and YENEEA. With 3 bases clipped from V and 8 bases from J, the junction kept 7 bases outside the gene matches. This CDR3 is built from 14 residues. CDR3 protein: CASSFSSGNYEQFF. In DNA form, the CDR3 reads TGTGCCAGCAGCTTTTCTAGCGGTAACTATGAGCAGTTCTTC.

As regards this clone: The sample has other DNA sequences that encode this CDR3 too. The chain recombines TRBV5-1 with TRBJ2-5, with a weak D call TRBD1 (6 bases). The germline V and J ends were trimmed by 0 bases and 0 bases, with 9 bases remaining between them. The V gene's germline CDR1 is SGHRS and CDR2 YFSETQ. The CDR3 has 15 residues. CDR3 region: CASSLAGTNQETQYF. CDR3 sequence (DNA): TGCGCCAGCAGCTTGGCCGGGACAAACCAAGAGACCCAGTACTTC.

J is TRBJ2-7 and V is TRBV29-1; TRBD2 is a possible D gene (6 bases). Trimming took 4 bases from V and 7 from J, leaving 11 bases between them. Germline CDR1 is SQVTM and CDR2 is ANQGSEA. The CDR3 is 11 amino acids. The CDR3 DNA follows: TGCAGCGTTGCCCACGCGGGGGAGCAGTACTTC. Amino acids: CSVAHAGEQYF.

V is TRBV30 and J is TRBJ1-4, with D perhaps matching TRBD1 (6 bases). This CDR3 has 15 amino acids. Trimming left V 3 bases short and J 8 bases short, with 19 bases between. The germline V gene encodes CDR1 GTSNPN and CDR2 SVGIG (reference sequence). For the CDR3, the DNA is TGTGCCTGGAGCCTAATTACAGGGTCCGGCGAAAAACTGTTTTTT. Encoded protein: CAWSLITGSGEKLFF.

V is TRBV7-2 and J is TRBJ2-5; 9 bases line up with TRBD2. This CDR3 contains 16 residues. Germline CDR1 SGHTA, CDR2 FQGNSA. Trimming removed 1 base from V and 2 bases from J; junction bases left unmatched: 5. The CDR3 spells CASSLEGGRGQETQYF. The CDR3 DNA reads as TGTGCCAGCAGCTTAGAGGGCGGGAGGGGACAAGAGACCCAGTACTTC. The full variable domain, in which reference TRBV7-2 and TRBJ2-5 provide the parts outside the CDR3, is GAGVSQSPSNKVTEKGKDVELRCDPISGHTALYWYRQSLGQGLEFLIYFQGNSAPDKSGLPSDRFSAERTGGSVSTLTIQRTQQEDSAVYLCASSLEGGRGQETQYFGPGTRLLVL.

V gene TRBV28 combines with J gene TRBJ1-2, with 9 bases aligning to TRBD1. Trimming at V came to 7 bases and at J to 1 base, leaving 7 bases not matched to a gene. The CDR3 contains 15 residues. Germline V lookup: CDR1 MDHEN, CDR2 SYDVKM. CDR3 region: CASTQGTGINYGYTF. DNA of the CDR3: TGTGCCAGCACCCAAGGGACAGGGATTAACTATGGCTACACCTTC.

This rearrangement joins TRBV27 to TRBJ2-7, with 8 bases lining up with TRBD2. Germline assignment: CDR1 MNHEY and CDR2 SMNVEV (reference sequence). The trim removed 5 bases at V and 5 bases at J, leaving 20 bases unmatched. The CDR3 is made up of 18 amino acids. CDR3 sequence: CASSTNLAGRATVDEQYF. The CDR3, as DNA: TGTGCCAGCAGTACAAATCTAGCGGGCCGGGCCACGGTTGACGAGCAGTACTTC.

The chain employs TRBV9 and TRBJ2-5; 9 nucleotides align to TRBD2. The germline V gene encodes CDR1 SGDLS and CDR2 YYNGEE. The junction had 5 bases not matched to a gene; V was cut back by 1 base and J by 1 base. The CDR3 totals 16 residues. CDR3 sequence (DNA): TGTGCCAGCAGCGTATCGCTAGCGGGGTCCCAAGAGACCCAGTACTTC. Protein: CASSVSLAGSQETQYF.

The CDR3 sequence: CASSTTPGAYEQYF. The CDR3 DNA reads TGTGCCAGCAGCACCACCCCAGGGGCCTACGAGCAGTACTTC. The chain has TRBV5-4 and TRBJ2-7; D perhaps matches TRBD1 (6 bases). Per germline, CDR1 SGHNT and CDR2 YYREEE (reference sequence). This CDR3 has 14 amino acids. The V gene lost 4 bases and the J gene lost 2 bases, with 13 bases spanning the gap.

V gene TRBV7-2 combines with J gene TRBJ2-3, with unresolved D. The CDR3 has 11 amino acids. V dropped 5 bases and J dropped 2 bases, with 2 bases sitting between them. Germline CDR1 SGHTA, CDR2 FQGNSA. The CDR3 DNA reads TGTGCCAGCAGCGCCACAGATACGCAGTATTTT. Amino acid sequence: CASSATDTQYF.

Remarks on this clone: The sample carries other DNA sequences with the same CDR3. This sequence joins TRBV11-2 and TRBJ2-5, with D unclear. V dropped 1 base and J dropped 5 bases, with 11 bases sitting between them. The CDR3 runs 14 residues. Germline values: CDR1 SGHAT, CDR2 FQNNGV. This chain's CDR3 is CASSLGASGETQYF. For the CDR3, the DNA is TGTGCCAGCAGCTTAGGGGCCTCCGGGGAGACCCAGTACTTC.

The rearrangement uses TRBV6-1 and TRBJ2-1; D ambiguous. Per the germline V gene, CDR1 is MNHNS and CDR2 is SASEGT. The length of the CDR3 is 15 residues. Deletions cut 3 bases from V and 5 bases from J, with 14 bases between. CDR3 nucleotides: TGTGCCAGCAGTGAGGTGCCCCGGAGTAACAATGAGCAGTTCTTC. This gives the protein CASSEVPRSNNEQFF.

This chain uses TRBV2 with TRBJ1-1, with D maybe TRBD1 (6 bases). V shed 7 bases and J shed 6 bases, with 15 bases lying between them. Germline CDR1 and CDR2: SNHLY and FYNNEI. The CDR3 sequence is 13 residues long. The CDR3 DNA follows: TGTGCCAGCAAGACCACAAGGGGGGCTGAAGCTTTCTTT. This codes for CASKTTRGAEAFF.

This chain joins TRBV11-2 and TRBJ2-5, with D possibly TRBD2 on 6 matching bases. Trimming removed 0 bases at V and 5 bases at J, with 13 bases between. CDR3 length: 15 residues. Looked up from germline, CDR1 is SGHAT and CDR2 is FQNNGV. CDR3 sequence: CASSLDIRGSETQYF. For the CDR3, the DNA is TGTGCCAGCAGCTTAGATATCCGGGGGTCCGAGACCCAGTACTTC. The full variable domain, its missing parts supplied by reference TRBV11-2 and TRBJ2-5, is EAGVAQSPRYKIIEKRQSVAFWCNPISGHATLYWYQQILGQGPKLLIQFQNNGVVDDSQLPKDRFSAERLKGVDSTLKIQPAKLEDSAVYLCASSLDIRGSETQYFGPGTRLLVL.

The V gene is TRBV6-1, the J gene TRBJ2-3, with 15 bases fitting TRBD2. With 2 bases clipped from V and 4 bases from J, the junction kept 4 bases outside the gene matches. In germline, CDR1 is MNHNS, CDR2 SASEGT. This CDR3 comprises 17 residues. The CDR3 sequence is CASSELGLAGGSDTQYF. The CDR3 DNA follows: TGTGCCAGCAGTGAATTGGGACTAGCGGGAGGTTCAGATACGCAGTATTTT.